A selection of T cell receptor beta chains follows, all from one sample in a study of cytomegalovirus exposure and HLA in healthy donors. Using immunoSEQ multiplex PCR, the repertoire was profiled, and TCRdb retains in-frame clones only, with some absent. The sample yields about 150,000 clones, approximately 85% seen once. The specimen sequenced was PBMCs. The source is a woman aged 18-29 years in good health and CMV-seronegative. The CDR3 runs from the conserved cysteine through the conserved F or W. Fields, in order: V gene, clone size, J gene, CDR3 length, D gene, CDR3 protein, CDR3 DNA. The D gene is left open where the match is weak. Clone size appears in some rows only: once, few, many, or a class for an expanded clone.

V: TRBV6-1; size: NA; J: TRBJ2-1; length: 15; D: NA; CDR3: CASSPGGSSYNEQFF; DNA: TGTGCCAGCAGCCCCGGGGGAAGCTCCTACAATGAGCAGTTCTTC
V: TRBV4-3; size: few; J: TRBJ1-4; length: 14; D: TRBD1; CDR3: CASSQGTGAEKLFF; DNA: TGCGCCAGCAGCCAAGGGACAGGGGCAGAAAAACTGTTTTTT
V: TRBV18; size: NA; J: TRBJ2-5; length: 15; D: NA; CDR3: CASSPFHSPQETQYF; DNA: TGTGCCAGCTCACCATTTCACTCTCCCCAAGAGACCCAGTACTTC
V: TRBV18; size: NA; J: TRBJ2-7; length: 14; D: TRBD2; CDR3: CASSPGTSSYEQYF; DNA: TGTGCCAGCTCACCAGGGACTAGTTCTTACGAGCAGTACTTC
V: TRBV29-1; size: NA; J: TRBJ2-5; length: 10; D: NA; CDR3: CSVTQETQYF; DNA: TGCAGCGTTACACAAGAGACCCAGTACTTC
V: TRBV4-2; size: NA; J: TRBJ2-7; length: 16; D: TRBD2; CDR3: CASSQETSGASYEQYF; DNA: TGTGCCAGCAGCCAAGAGACTAGCGGGGCATCCTACGAGCAGTACTTC
V: TRBV11-2; size: NA; J: TRBJ2-7; length: 13; D: NA; CDR3: CASSFGSSYEQYF; DNA: TGTGCCAGCAGCTTTGGTAGCTCCTACGAGCAGTACTTC
V: TRBV15; size: few; J: TRBJ1-2; length: 16; D: NA; CDR3: CATSRDEAPRALGYTF; DNA: TGTGCCACCAGCAGAGATGAGGCACCCCGAGCGTTAGGCTACACCTTC
V: TRBV28; size: NA; J: TRBJ2-2; length: 14; D: TRBD2; CDR3: CATLQAGGHGELFF; DNA: TGTGCCACCCTCCAGGCGGGGGGGCACGGGGAGCTGTTTTTT
V: TRBV27; size: NA; J: TRBJ1-2; length: 15; D: TRBD1; CDR3: CASKSFRDRGQGYTF; DNA: TGTGCCAGCAAGTCCTTTAGGGACAGGGGGCAAGGCTACACCTTC
V: TRBV28; size: NA; J: TRBJ2-1; length: 16; D: NA; CDR3: CASSLSGGSAYNEQFF; DNA: TGTGCCAGCAGTTTAAGTGGCGGGTCCGCCTACAATGAGCAGTTCTTC
V: TRBV11-2; size: NA; J: TRBJ2-1; length: 14; D: TRBD2; CDR3: CASSQGTSGSASLF; DNA: TGTGCCAGCAGCCAAGGGACTAGCGGGAGTGCGTCGCTCTTC
V: TRBV28; size: NA; J: TRBJ1-4; length: 14; D: NA; CDR3: CASSLVQGVEKLFF; DNA: TGTGCCAGCAGTTTAGTACAGGGCGTTGAAAAACTGTTTTTT
V: TRBV5-4; size: NA; J: TRBJ1-1; length: 15; D: TRBD1; CDR3: CASSRPGQGHTEAFF; DNA: TGTGCCAGCAGCAGACCGGGACAGGGCCACACTGAAGCTTTCTTT
V: TRBV6-1; size: NA; J: TRBJ1-2; length: 15; D: NA; CDR3: CASSEAHGYGHGYTF; DNA: TGTGCCAGCAGTGAAGCCCACGGGTACGGACACGGCTACACCTTC
V: TRBV7-2; size: NA; J: TRBJ2-7; length: 11; D: NA; CDR3: CASGGTYEQYF; DNA: TGTGCCAGCGGAGGGACCTACGAGCAGTACTTC
V: TRBV7-9; size: NA; J: TRBJ1-4; length: 17; D: NA; CDR3: CASSSTRVGSYNEKLFF; DNA: TGTGCCAGCAGCTCCACTCGGGTCGGAAGTTATAATGAAAAACTGTTTTTT
V: TRBV9; size: NA; J: TRBJ1-3; length: 16; D: NA; CDR3: CASSPRGGLSGNTIYF; DNA: TGTGCCAGCAGTCCTCGGGGGGGACTCTCTGGAAACACCATATATTTT
V: TRBV4-3; size: NA; J: TRBJ1-5; length: 16; D: NA; CDR3: CASSQDPGAHNQPQHF; DNA: TGCGCCAGCAGCCAAGATCCAGGGGCCCACAATCAGCCCCAGCATTTT
V: TRBV27; size: NA; J: TRBJ1-6; length: 15; D: TRBD1; CDR3: CASSTADRGSSPLHF; DNA: TGTGCCAGCAGTACAGCGGACAGGGGGTCATCACCCCTCCACTTT
V: TRBV9; size: once; J: TRBJ1-4; length: 16; D: TRBD1; CDR3: CASSVGQSEGNEKLFF; DNA: TGTGCCAGCAGCGTGGGACAGTCCGAGGGAAATGAAAAACTGTTTTTT
V: TRBV4-2; size: once; J: TRBJ2-7; length: 19; D: TRBD2; CDR3: CASSQDGFPLAGGFYEQYF; DNA: TGTGCCAGCAGCCAAGATGGGTTCCCGCTAGCGGGGGGATTCTACGAGCAGTACTTC
V: TRBV5-3; size: NA; J: TRBJ2-5; length: 15; D: NA; CDR3: CARSSTVYSQETQYF; DNA: TGTGCCAGAAGCTCGACAGTCTACAGCCAAGAGACCCAGTACTTC
V: TRBV2; size: NA; J: TRBJ2-1; length: 16; D: NA; CDR3: CASSRGSSSSYNEQFF; DNA: TGTGCCAGCAGTAGGGGCTCATCCAGCTCCTACAATGAGCAGTTCTTC
V: TRBV28; size: NA; J: TRBJ1-2; length: 13; D: TRBD1; CDR3: CASREGQGGGYTF; DNA: TGTGCCAGCAGGGAGGGACAGGGCGGTGGCTACACCTTC
V: TRBV6-5; size: NA; J: TRBJ1-5; length: 15; D: TRBD1; CDR3: CASSSKDRGNQPQHF; DNA: TGTGCCAGCAGTTCCAAGGACAGGGGCAATCAGCCCCAGCATTTT
V: TRBV5-1; size: NA; J: TRBJ1-4; length: 15; D: NA; CDR3: CASSAERMTNEKLFF; DNA: TGCGCCAGCAGCGCCGAGCGGATGACTAATGAAAAACTGTTTTTT
V: TRBV2; size: NA; J: TRBJ2-7; length: 14; D: TRBD1; CDR3: CASSGDRGPYEQYF; DNA: TGTGCCAGCAGTGGCGACAGGGGGCCCTACGAGCAGTACTTC
V: TRBV28; size: NA; J: TRBJ2-7; length: 12; D: TRBD1; CDR3: CATGQGVYEQYF; DNA: TGTGCCACCGGACAGGGCGTCTACGAGCAGTACTTC
V: TRBV5-1; size: NA; J: TRBJ2-5; length: 14; D: NA; CDR3: CASRLTLEVWEQYF; DNA: TGCGCCAGCAGATTGACACTGGAGGTTTGGGAGCAGTACTTC
V: TRBV7-2; size: NA; J: TRBJ1-5; length: 16; D: NA; CDR3: CASSLEGRMGNQPQHF; DNA: TGTGCCAGCAGCTTAGAGGGGCGGATGGGCAATCAGCCCCAGCATTTT
V: TRBV30; size: NA; J: TRBJ2-7; length: 12; D: NA; CDR3: CAWSAGGREQYF; DNA: TGTGCCTGGAGCGCAGGGGGGAGGGAGCAGTACTTC
V: TRBV19; size: NA; J: TRBJ2-3; length: 15; D: NA; CDR3: CASSETGSSTDTQYF; DNA: TGTGCCAGTAGTGAGACTGGGTCTAGCACAGATACGCAGTATTTT
V: TRBV19; size: few; J: TRBJ2-1; length: 15; D: TRBD2; CDR3: CASSREGTSGTKQFF; DNA: TGTGCCAGTAGTAGGGAGGGGACTAGCGGTACTAAGCAGTTCTTC
V: TRBV5-1; size: NA; J: TRBJ1-3; length: 17; D: NA; CDR3: CASSLAGGMLSGNTIYF; DNA: TGCGCCAGCAGCTTGGCCGGCGGAATGTTATCTGGAAACACCATATATTTT
V: TRBV7-6; size: NA; J: TRBJ2-3; length: 18; D: TRBD2; CDR3: CASSPTRLAGGPTDTQYF; DNA: TGTGCCAGCAGCCCCACTCGACTAGCGGGAGGACCCACAGATACGCAGTATTTT
V: TRBV5-1; size: NA; J: TRBJ2-7; length: 15; D: TRBD2; CDR3: CASSLGTSAYYEQYF; DNA: TGCGCCAGCAGCTTGGGGACTAGCGCTTACTACGAGCAGTACTTC
V: TRBV27; size: NA; J: TRBJ1-2; length: 14; D: NA; CDR3: CASSLREQHYGYTF; DNA: TGTGCCAGCAGTTTAAGGGAGCAGCACTATGGCTACACCTTC
V: TRBV6-1; size: NA; J: TRBJ2-7; length: 13; D: NA; CDR3: CASSERLNYEQYF; DNA: TGTGCCAGCAGTGAAAGACTGAACTACGAGCAGTACTTC
V: TRBV6-5; size: NA; J: TRBJ2-2; length: 14; D: TRBD2; CDR3: CASHQRGNTGELFF; DNA: TGTGCCAGCCACCAGCGGGGTAACACCGGGGAGCTGTTTTTT
V: TRBV7-2; size: NA; J: TRBJ2-7; length: 15; D: TRBD2; CDR3: CASSPRGRVSYEQYF; DNA: TGTGCCAGCAGCCCCCGGGGGAGGGTAAGCTACGAGCAGTACTTC
V: TRBV27; size: NA; J: TRBJ2-7; length: 15; D: TRBD2; CDR3: CASSPLEVAGDEQYF; DNA: TGTGCCAGCAGTCCCCTTGAGGTAGCGGGGGACGAGCAGTACTTC
V: TRBV7-2; size: few; J: TRBJ1-4; length: 15; D: NA; CDR3: CASSRRGEQREKLFF; DNA: TGTGCCAGCAGCCGCCGGGGGGAGCAGAGAGAAAAACTGTTTTTT
V: TRBV5-1; size: few; J: TRBJ2-7; length: 18; D: TRBD1; CDR3: CASSRGQVPDDDPYEQYF; DNA: TGCGCCAGCAGCCGCGGACAGGTCCCAGACGACGACCCCTACGAGCAGTACTTC
V: TRBV18; size: NA; J: TRBJ2-1; length: 18; D: TRBD2; CDR3: CASSPWGATSGSAVEQFF; DNA: TGTGCCAGCTCACCATGGGGAGCCACTAGCGGGAGTGCGGTTGAGCAGTTCTTC
V: TRBV27; size: NA; J: TRBJ2-7; length: 20; D: TRBD1; CDR3: CASSSPPPTGGRKKTYEQYF; DNA: TGTGCCAGCAGTTCACCCCCCCCCACAGGGGGGCGGAAGAAGACCTACGAGCAGTACTTC
V: TRBV7-6; size: NA; J: TRBJ2-7; length: 15; D: NA; CDR3: CASSLGHGGAYEQCF; DNA: TGTGCCAGCAGCTTAGGGCATGGGGGGGCCTACGAGCAGTGCTTC
V: TRBV28; size: NA; J: TRBJ1-2; length: 13; D: TRBD1; CDR3: CASSFQGGYGYTF; DNA: TGTGCCAGCAGTTTTCAGGGGGGCTATGGCTACACCTTC
V: TRBV6-9; size: NA; J: TRBJ2-7; length: 15; D: TRBD1; CDR3: CASSNGDRWTCEQYF; DNA: TGTGCCAGCAGCAACGGGGACAGGTGGACTTGCGAGCAGTACTTC
V: TRBV11-3; size: NA; J: TRBJ2-3; length: 18; D: TRBD2; CDR3: CASSRGLGSFSGTDTQYF; DNA: TGTGCCAGCAGCAGGGGACTAGGGTCCTTTAGTGGCACAGATACGCAGTATTTT